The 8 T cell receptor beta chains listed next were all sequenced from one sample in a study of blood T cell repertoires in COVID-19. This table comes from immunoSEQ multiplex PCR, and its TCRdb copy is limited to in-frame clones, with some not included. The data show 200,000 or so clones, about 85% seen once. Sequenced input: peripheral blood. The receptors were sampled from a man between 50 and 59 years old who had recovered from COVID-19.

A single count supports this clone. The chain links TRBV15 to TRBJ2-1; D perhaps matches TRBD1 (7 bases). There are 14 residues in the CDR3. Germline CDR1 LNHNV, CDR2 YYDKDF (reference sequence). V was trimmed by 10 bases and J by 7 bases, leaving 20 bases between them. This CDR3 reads CAIQTGARGNEQFF. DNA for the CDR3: TGTGCCATTCAAACGGGAGCCAGGGGGAATGAGCAGTTCTTC.

This CDR3 is CASSIPRLPSSYEQYF. The CDR3 DNA reads TGCGCCAGCAGCATACCTCGACTGCCGAGCTCCTACGAGCAGTACTTC. The chain employs TRBV5-1 and TRBJ2-7, with unresolved D. This CDR3 has 16 amino acids. Deletions cut 4 bases from V and 0 bases from J, with 17 bases between. The V gene's germline CDR1 is SGHRS and CDR2 YFSETQ. The whole variable domain, remainder taken from reference TRBV5-1 and TRBJ2-7, is KAGVTQTPRYLIKTRGQQVTLSCSPISGHRSVSWYQQTPGQGLQFLFEYFSETQRNKGNFPGRFSGRQFSNSRSEMNVSTLELGDSALYLCASSIPRLPSSYEQYFGPGTRLTVT.

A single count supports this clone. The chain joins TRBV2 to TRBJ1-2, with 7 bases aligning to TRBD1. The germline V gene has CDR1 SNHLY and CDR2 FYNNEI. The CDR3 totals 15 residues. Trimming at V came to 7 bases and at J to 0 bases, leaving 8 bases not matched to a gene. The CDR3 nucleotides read TGTGCCAGCACTATCGACAGGGCTCCTAACTATGGCTACACCTTC. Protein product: CASTIDRAPNYGYTF.

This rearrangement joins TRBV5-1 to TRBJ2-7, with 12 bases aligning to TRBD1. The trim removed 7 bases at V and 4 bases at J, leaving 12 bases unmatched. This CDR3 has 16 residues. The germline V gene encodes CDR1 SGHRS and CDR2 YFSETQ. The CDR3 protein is CASSPGGTGGVYEQYF. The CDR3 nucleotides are TGCGCCAGCTCCCCGGGGGGGACAGGGGGCGTTTACGAGCAGTACTTC.

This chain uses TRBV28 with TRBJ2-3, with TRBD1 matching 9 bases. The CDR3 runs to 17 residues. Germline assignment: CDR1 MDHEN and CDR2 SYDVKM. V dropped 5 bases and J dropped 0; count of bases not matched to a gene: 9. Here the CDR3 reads CASSGNRGRTSTDTQYF. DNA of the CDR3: TGTGCCAGCAGTGGTAACAGGGGGCGAACTAGCACAGATACGCAGTATTTT.

This CDR3 reads CAWDTHSQPQHF. In nucleotides, the CDR3 is TGTGCCTGGGACACCCATTCTCAGCCCCAGCATTTT. The chain carries TRBV30 and TRBJ1-5; D unresolved. The ends were cut back, 5 bases at V and 6 bases at J, with 11 bases in the middle. Germline loops: CDR1 GTSNPN, CDR2 SVGIG (reference sequence). The CDR3 contains 12 residues.

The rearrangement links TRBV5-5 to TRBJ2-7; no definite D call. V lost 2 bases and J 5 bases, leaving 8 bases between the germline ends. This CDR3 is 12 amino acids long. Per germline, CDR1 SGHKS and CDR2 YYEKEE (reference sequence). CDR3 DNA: TGTGCCAGCAGCTTTGAGCCCCACGAGCAGTACTTC. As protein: CASSFEPHEQYF.

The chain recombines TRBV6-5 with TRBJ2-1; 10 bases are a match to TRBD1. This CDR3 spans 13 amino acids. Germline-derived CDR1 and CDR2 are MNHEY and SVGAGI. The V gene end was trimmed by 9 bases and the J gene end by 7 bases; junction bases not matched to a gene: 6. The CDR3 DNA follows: TGTGCCAGTAGACAGGGGGCAGGGAATGAGCAGTTCTTC. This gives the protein CASRQGAGNEQFF.